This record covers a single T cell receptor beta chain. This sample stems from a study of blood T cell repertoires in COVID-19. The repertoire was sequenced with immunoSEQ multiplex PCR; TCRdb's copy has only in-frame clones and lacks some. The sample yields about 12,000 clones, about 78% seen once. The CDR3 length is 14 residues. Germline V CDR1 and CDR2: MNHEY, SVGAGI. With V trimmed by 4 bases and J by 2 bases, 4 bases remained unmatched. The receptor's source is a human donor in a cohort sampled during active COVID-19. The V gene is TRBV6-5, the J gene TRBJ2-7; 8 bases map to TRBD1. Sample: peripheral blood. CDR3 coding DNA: TGTGCCAGCAGTTCGGACAGGGTCCCCTACGAGCAGTACTTC. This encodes CASSSDRVPYEQYF.